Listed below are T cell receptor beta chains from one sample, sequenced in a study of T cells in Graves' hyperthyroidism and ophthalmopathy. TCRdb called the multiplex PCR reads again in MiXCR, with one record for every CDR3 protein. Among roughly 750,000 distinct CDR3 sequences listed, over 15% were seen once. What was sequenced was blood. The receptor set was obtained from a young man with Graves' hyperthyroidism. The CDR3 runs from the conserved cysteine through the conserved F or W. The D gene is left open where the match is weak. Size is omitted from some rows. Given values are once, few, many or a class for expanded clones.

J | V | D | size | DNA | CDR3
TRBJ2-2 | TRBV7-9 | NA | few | TGTGCCAGCAGCTTAGGCGGGCCAAAAGAGGGGGAGCTGTTTTTT | CASSLGGPKEGELFF
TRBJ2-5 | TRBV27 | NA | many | TGTGCCAGCACTACAACCGGGGCGGAACAAGAGACCCAGTACTTC | CASTTTGAEQETQYF
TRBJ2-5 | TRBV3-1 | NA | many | TGTGCCAGCAGCCCTAAAGGGATCGGGAGCGGCGAGACCCAGTACTTC | CASSPKGIGSGETQYF
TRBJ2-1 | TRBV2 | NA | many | TGTGCCAGCAGTGGAGATGGGGATGAGCAGTTCTTC | CASSGDGDEQFF
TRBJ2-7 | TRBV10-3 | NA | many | TGTGCCATCAGTGAGGGGGGCCACGAGCAGTACTTC | CAISEGGHEQYF
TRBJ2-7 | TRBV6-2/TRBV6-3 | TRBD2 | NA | TGTGCCAGCAGAGATGGACTAGCGGGAGTATCTGAGCAGTACTTC | CASRDGLAGVSEQYF
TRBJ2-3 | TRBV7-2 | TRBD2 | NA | TGTGCCAGCAGCCTTACCTGGACTAGCGGGATAGGAGAGACGCAGTATTTT | CASSLTWTSGIGETQYF
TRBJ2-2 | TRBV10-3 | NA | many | TGTGCCATCAGTGAGGGGGCCGGGGAGCTGTTTTTT | CAISEGAGELFF
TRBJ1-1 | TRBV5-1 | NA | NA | TGCGCCAGCAGCTTAGGGCAGGCCGCTCTTATGAACACTGAAGCTTTCTTT | CASSLGQAALMNTEAFF
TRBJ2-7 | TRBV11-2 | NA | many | TGTGCCAGCAGCTCCCTGAAGCGCTCCTACGAGCAGTACTTC | CASSSLKRSYEQYF
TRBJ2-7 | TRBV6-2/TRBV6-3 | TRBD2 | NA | TGTGCCAGCAGTTACTCGCGGGAGCGTGAGCAGTACTTC | CASSYSREREQYF
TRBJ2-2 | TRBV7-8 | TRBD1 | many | TGTGCCAGCAGCTTATCGTACAGGGGCACCGGGGAGCTGTTTTTT | CASSLSYRGTGELFF
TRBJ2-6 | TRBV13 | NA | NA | TGTGCCAGCAGCTTCGGGCCCCCCACGGAAGGGGCCAACGTCCTGACTTTC | CASSFGPPTEGANVLTF
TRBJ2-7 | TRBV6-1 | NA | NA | TGTGCCAGCAGTGCCCCAAGGGGAGAAGGATCCTACGAGCAGTACTTC | CASSAPRGEGSYEQYF
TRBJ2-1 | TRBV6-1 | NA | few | TGTGCCACCCAAGTAACGACCCTCGGTAGGGATGAGCAGTTCTTC | CATQVTTLGRDEQFF
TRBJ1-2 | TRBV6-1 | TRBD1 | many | TGTGCCAGCGGGACAGCACTCTATGGCTACACCTTC | CASGTALYGYTF
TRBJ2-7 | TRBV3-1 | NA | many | TGTGCCAGCAGCCGCCGTACCGTTATAGTTCAGGGCGAGCAGTACTTC | CASSRRTVIVQGEQYF
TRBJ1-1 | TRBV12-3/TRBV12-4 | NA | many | TGTGCCAGCATACCTGGCCAGGGGCGCCCGAACACTGAAGCTTTCTTT | CASIPGQGRPNTEAFF
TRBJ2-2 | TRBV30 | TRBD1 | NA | TGTGCCTGGAGGGGGACAGGGAACACCGGGGAGCTGTTTTTT | CAWRGTGNTGELFF
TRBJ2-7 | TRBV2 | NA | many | TGTGCCAGCACTGGCGAGGCGGGGAGCTCCTACGAGCAGTACTTC | CASTGEAGSSYEQYF
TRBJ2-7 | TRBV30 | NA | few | TGTGCCTGGATCGTGGGGGCCTACGAGCAGTACTTC | CAWIVGAYEQYF
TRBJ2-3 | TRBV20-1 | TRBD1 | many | TGCAGTGCTAGAGCCCCTACAGGGGGAGATACGCAGTATTTT | CSARAPTGGDTQYF
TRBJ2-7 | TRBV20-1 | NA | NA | TGCAGTGCTACGCACTACGAGCAGTACTTC | CSATHYEQYF
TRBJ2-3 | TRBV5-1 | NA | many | TGCGCCAGCAGCTTGGACAGGGCGGTAGATACGCAGTATTTT | CASSLDRAVDTQYF
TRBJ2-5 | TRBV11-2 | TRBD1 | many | TGTGCCAGCAGCCCCCCGGGACAGCTATCCCAAGAGACCCAGTACTTC | CASSPPGQLSQETQYF
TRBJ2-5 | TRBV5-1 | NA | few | TGCGCCAGCAACCCAGGAGGAGAGACCCAGTACTTC | CASNPGGETQYF
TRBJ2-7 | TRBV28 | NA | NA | TGTGCCAGCAGTCACCAAGGGCACTCTCCCCCCTACGAGCAGTACTTC | CASSHQGHSPPYEQYF
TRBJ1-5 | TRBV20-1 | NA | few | TGCAGTGCTAGATTGAGTAATCAGCCCCAGCATTTT | CSARLSNQPQHF
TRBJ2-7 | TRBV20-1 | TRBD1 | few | TGCAGTGCTAGGGAAACCGGGACAGGGGTTTGGGAGCAGTACTTC | CSARETGTGVWEQYF
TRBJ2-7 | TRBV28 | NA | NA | TGTGCCAGCTCCAGGGTCAGTCCCACCTACGAGCAGTACTTC | CASSRVSPTYEQYF
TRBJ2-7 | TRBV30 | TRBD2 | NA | TGTGCCTGGAGTGGAGCGGGAGGCGCCTACGAGCAGTACTTC | CAWSGAGGAYEQYF
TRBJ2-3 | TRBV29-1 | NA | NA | TGCAGCGTTGGACTAGGCTACACAGATACGCAGTATTTT | CSVGLGYTDTQYF
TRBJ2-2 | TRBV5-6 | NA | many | TGTGCCAGCAGCTTGCCCCCGAACACCGGGGAGCTGTTTTTT | CASSLPPNTGELFF
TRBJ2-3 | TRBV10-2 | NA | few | TGCGCCAGCACCATGACTGGGGGTAGCACAGATACGCAGTATTTT | CASTMTGGSTDTQYF
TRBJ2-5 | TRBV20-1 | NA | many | TGCAGTGCCGGAAAGGGCTGGGGTGGAGAGACCCAGTACTTC | CSAGKGWGGETQYF
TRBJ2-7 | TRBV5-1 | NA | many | TGCGCCAGCAGAGAGGGCTACCGGACCTACGAGCAGTACTTC | CASREGYRTYEQYF
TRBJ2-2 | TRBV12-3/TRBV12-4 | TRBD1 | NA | TGTGCCAGCAGTTTATTAGGGGGCAAGAACACCGGGGAGCTGTTTTTT | CASSLLGGKNTGELFF
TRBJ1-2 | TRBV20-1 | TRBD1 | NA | TGCAGTGCCGGGCCGACAGGGGATTATGGCTACACCTTC | CSAGPTGDYGYTF
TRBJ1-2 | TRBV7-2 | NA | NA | TGTGCCAGCAGCATAGGACGGGCTAACTATGGCTACACCTTC | CASSIGRANYGYTF
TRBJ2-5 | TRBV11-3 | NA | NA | TGTGCCAGCAGCATTGGGCCCAAAGAGACCCAGTACTTC | CASSIGPKETQYF
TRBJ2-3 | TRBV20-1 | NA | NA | TGCAGTGCCTCCGAATGGGGGGCCTACAGCGATACGCAGTATTTT | CSASEWGAYSDTQYF
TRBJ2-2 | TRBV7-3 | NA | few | TGTGCCAGCAGCTGCTACAGGGTTACCGGGGAGCTGTTTTTT | CASSCYRVTGELFF
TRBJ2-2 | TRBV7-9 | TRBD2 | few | TGTGCCAGCAGCGCTAGCGGGAGGTCGAACACCGGAGAGCTGTTTTTT | CASSASGRSNTGELFF
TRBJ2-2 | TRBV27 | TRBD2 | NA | TGTGCCAGCAGCGGGTACAGCGGGAGGGCGAACACCGGGGAGCTGTTTTTT | CASSGYSGRANTGELFF
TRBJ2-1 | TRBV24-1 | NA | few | TGTGCCACCAGTGATTTAGTGGAGGAGCAGTTCTTC | CATSDLVEEQFF
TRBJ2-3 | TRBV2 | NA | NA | TGTGCCAGCAGTTCGGGCCTTGGGAGCACAGATACGCAGTATTTT | CASSSGLGSTDTQYF
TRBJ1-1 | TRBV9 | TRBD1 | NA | TGTGCCAGCAGCTTTAGGGCCGACAGGGGGAACACTGAAGCTTTCTTT | CASSFRADRGNTEAFF
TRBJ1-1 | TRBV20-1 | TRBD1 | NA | TGCACCATCAGGGGGCTTGGCACTGAAGCTTTCTTT | CTIRGLGTEAFF
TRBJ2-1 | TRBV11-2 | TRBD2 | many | TGTGCCAGCAGCTTAGAGGCGGGGGATGAGCAGTTCTTC | CASSLEAGDEQFF
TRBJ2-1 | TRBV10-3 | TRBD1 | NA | TGTGCCATCAGATCCGGACAGGGGGTAGGGAATGAGCAGTTCTTC | CAIRSGQGVGNEQFF
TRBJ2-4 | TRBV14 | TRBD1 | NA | TGTGCCAGCAGCCAACTAACGACAGGGACCGGGAACATTCAGTACTTC | CASSQLTTGTGNIQYF
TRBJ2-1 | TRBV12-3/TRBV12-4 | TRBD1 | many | TGTGCCAGCAGTTTATCGGACAGGGTATACAATGAGCAGTTCTTC | CASSLSDRVYNEQFF
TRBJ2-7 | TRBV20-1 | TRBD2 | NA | TGCAGTGCACGAGTCGGGACTAGCGGGAGTAGTGAGCAGTACTTC | CSARVGTSGSSEQYF
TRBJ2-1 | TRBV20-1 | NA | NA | TGCAGTGCTAGCGGAAGCTCCTACAATGGGCAGTTCTTC | CSASGSSYNGQFF